One T cell receptor (beta chain) is described in this entry. Its specificity is unknown. This sample stems from a study of blood T cells in healthy people across ages. Points from the study as a whole: Both naive CD4+ cell counts and diversity were greater in long-lived donors than in aged donors.

A sample-barcoded 5' primer and a J-beta primer mix were used in a second PCR of roughly 6 to 12 cycles. Every cDNA molecule bore a tag from a template-switch adaptor containing 12 random nucleotides. TCRdb re-called the 5' RACE reads with MiXCR, one entry per CDR3 protein. The sample yields hundreds of thousands of distinct CDR3 sequences, roughly 43% seen once. The V gene's germline CDR1 is SGHTA and CDR2 FQGTGA. This CDR3 region has 16 residues. V lost 1 base, J lost 1 base, and 13 bases lay in between. This TCR derives from a man aged 25-45 years in good health. The specimen was blood. The chain links TRBV7-3 to TRBJ1-1, with TRBD1 as a possible D gene (6 bases). The CDR3 region has the DNA TGTGCCAGCAGCTTAAGATACGGGGGCACGAACACTGAAGCTTTCTTT. This codes for CASSLRYGGTNTEAFF.